A single sample gave rise to the 17 T cell receptor beta chains below, sequenced in a study of cytomegalovirus exposure and HLA in healthy donors. PCR employed 60 Vbeta and 13 Jbeta primers. Sequencing was performed with immunoSEQ multiplex PCR; in TCRdb, only in-frame clones are kept and a portion is missing. The sample has more than 200,000 clones; approximately 80% are singletons. What was sequenced was PBMCs. All receptors derive from a girl between 5 and 17 years old in good health and CMV-seronegative.

The gene calls are TRBV27 and TRBJ1-5; 9 bases align to TRBD1. This CDR3 contains 16 residues. Germline CDR1 MNHEY, CDR2 SMNVEV (reference sequence). With V trimmed by 5 bases and J by 1 base, 6 bases remained unmatched. The DNA of the CDR3 is TGTGCCAGCAGTGCCGACAGGGGGGGAAGCAATCAGCCCCAGCATTTT. It codes for CASSADRGGSNQPQHF.

This CDR3 is CASSQDLFVGYTEAFF. CDR3 bases: TGCGCCAGCAGCCAAGATTTATTCGTGGGCTACACTGAAGCTTTCTTT. The chain joins TRBV4-3 to TRBJ1-1; no definite D call. The germline V and J ends were trimmed by 0 bases and 3 bases, with 14 bases remaining between them. Per germline, CDR1 LGHNA and CDR2 YSLEER. The CDR3 totals 16 residues.

As to this clone: The sample has other DNA sequences that encode this CDR3 too. This chain uses TRBV28 with TRBJ2-1; 11 bases align to TRBD2. The germline V gene encodes CDR1 MDHEN and CDR2 SYDVKM. This CDR3 has 16 residues. J gave up 4 bases and V 3 bases, and 5 bases lay outside the gene matches. The CDR3 nucleotides read TGTGCCAGCAGTTTTTCTGGGACTAGCGGATACAATGAGCAGTTCTTC. Translated: CASSFSGTSGYNEQFF.

This clone was counted a few times. V is TRBV2 and J is TRBJ1-1; possible D gene TRBD1, 6 bases. V lost 6 bases to trimming and J lost 3 bases, with 8 bases between them. CDR3 length: 12 residues. Germline loops: CDR1 SNHLY, CDR2 FYNNEI. CDR3 in amino acids: CASRDRYTEAFF. The CDR3 bases are TGTGCCAGCAGGGACAGATACACTGAAGCTTTCTTT.

The chain joins TRBV7-6 to TRBJ2-5, with 13 bases that match TRBD2. The CDR3 is made up of 18 amino acids. Germline trimming cut 5 bases from V and 5 bases from J; bases unmatched to any gene: 14. Germline V CDR1 and CDR2: SGHVS, FNYEAQ. CDR3 amino acids: CASSPITSGRGARETQYF. In nucleotides, the CDR3 is TGTGCCAGCAGCCCGATTACTAGCGGGAGGGGGGCCAGGGAGACCCAGTACTTC.

The chain couples TRBV5-1 to TRBJ1-5; 8 bases match TRBD1. The length of the CDR3 is 17 residues. V was clipped by 1 base and J by 3 bases; unmatched bases: 9. Germline V gives CDR1 SGHRS, CDR2 YFSETQ. CDR3 amino acids: CASSLTPGQGSNQPQHF. CDR3 in DNA: TGCGCCAGCAGCTTGACCCCCGGACAGGGTTCCAATCAGCCCCAGCATTTT.

This chain connects TRBV5-5 to TRBJ1-5; a possible D gene is TRBD1 (5 bases). Germline V CDR1 and CDR2: SGHKS, YYEKEE (reference sequence). The CDR3 loop spans 15 amino acids. V lost 4 bases and J 3 bases, leaving 14 bases between the germline ends. The CDR3 DNA reads as TGTGCCAGCAGCCCTTCAGGGTATGCCAATCAGCCCCAGCATTTT. This sequence encodes CASSPSGYANQPQHF.

This rearrangement joins TRBV19 to TRBJ2-1, with TRBD2 matching over 7 bases. The CDR3 has 12 residues. Germline V gene sequence: CDR1 LNHDA, CDR2 SQIVND (reference sequence). The ends lost 4 bases at V and 13 bases at J; junction bases unmatched: 7. CDR3 protein: CASSTRDYRQFF. The CDR3 nucleotides read TGTGCCAGTAGTACAAGGGACTACCGACAGTTCTTC.

The gene calls are TRBV11-2 and TRBJ1-2, with D perhaps TRBD1 (6 bases). The ends were cut back, 6 bases at V and 2 bases at J, with 16 bases in the middle. CDR1 SGHAT and CDR2 FQNNGV come from the germline V gene. The CDR3 is 15 residues long. The CDR3 spells CASSLWGGTNYGYTF. The CDR3 DNA reads TGTGCCAGCAGTCTTTGGGGGGGGACAAACTATGGCTACACCTTC.

The V call is TRBV7-9, the J call TRBJ2-7; D is uncertain. Trimming shortened V by 3 bases and J by 5 bases, and 8 bases separated the two germline ends. There are 12 residues in the CDR3. The V gene's germline CDR1 is SEHNR and CDR2 FQNEAQ (reference sequence). CDR3 DNA sequence: TGTGCCAGCAGCTTGTCGGGTGACGAGCAGTACTTC. It yields the protein CASSLSGDEQYF.

J is TRBJ2-1 and V is TRBV4-3; 13 nucleotides align to TRBD2. The J segment lost 2 bases and the V segment lost 2 bases, leaving 3 bases of the junction unmatched. Germline CDR1 reads LGHNA; CDR2 reads YSLEER. The CDR3 consists of 17 residues. CDR3 in amino acids: CASSQTSGGAPYNEQFF. The CDR3 nucleotides are TGCGCCAGCAGCCAAACTAGCGGGGGGGCCCCCTACAATGAGCAGTTCTTC.

The count of this clone is one. The chain links TRBV29-1 to TRBJ1-2; 7 bases line up with TRBD1. J lost 0 bases, V lost 6 bases, and 7 bases had no gene match. The CDR3 contains 14 residues. Germline assignment: CDR1 SQVTM and CDR2 ANQGSEA. The CDR3 region has the DNA TGCAGCGTCGACACAGGGGTGGCTAACTATGGCTACACCTTC. Translated, it gives CSVDTGVANYGYTF. Together with reference TRBV29-1 and TRBJ1-2, the CDR3 gives the full variable domain: SAVISQKPSRDICQRGTSLTIQCQVDSQVTMMFWYRQQPGQSLTLIATANQGSEATYESGFVIDKFPISRPNLTFSTLTVSNMSPEDSSIYLCSVDTGVANYGYTFGSGTRLTVV.

This clone appeared a few times. The gene calls are TRBV4-3 and TRBJ1-2, with a weak D call TRBD1 (6 bases). Germline-derived CDR1 and CDR2 are LGHNA and YSLEER. V lost 8 bases, J lost 2 bases, and 12 bases lay in between. The CDR3 is 13 residues long. CDR3 DNA sequence: TGCGCCAGCGGTACCGGACAGAACTATGGCTACACCTTC. Its protein is CASGTGQNYGYTF.

Only one count was recorded for this clone. The chain carries TRBV19 and TRBJ1-5, with TRBD1 as a possible D gene (5 bases). Germline lookup yields CDR1 LNHDA and CDR2 SQIVND (reference sequence). The CDR3 loop spans 16 amino acids. V lost 5 bases and J lost 2, with 16 bases in between. The CDR3 DNA reads as TGTGCCAGTAGTCGAATAAGGGGTCTGGGCAATCAGCCCCAGCATTTT. Its protein is CASSRIRGLGNQPQHF. Drawing the rest from reference TRBV19 and TRBJ1-5, the complete variable domain is DGGITQSPKYLFRKEGQNVTLSCEQNLNHDAMYWYRQDPGQGLRLIYYSQIVNDFQKGDIAEGYSVSREKKESFPLTVTSAQKNPTAFYLCASSRIRGLGNQPQHFGDGTRLSIL.

The rearrangement links TRBV4-2 to TRBJ1-6; D call uncertain. This CDR3 is built from 16 residues. Per germline, CDR1 LGHNA and CDR2 YNFKEQ. Trimming cost V 0 bases and J 7 bases, with 13 bases left between them. The CDR3 sequence: CASSQEIQAKNSPLHF. The DNA for the CDR3 is TGTGCCAGCAGCCAAGAAATCCAGGCGAAGAATTCACCCCTCCACTTT.

Concerning this clone itself: The sample carries other DNA sequences with the same CDR3. The gene calls are TRBV2 and TRBJ1-2; TRBD1 is a possible D gene (6 bases). Trimming shortened V by 3 bases and J by 2 bases, and 7 bases separated the two germline ends. Looked up from germline, CDR1 is SNHLY and CDR2 is FYNNEI. This CDR3 region has 13 residues. For the CDR3, the DNA is TGTGCCAGCAGTGACAGGGGAAACTATGGCTACACCTTC. Protein: CASSDRGNYGYTF.

The chain employs TRBV5-1 and TRBJ2-3; D perhaps matches TRBD2 (5 bases). This CDR3 contains 16 residues. Trimming cost V 3 bases and J 0 bases, with 14 bases left between them. In germline, CDR1 is SGHRS, CDR2 YFSETQ. The CDR3 DNA follows: TGCGCCAGCAGCTCATACCCCGGGATCAGCACAGATACGCAGTATTTT. Translating gives CASSSYPGISTDTQYF.